Shown below are 20 T cell receptor beta chains from a single sample sequenced in a study of a mutant IDH1 vaccine in newly diagnosed glioma. These receptors' targets are unknown. This table comes from immunoSEQ multiplex PCR, and its TCRdb copy is limited to in-frame clones, with some not included. The sample yields around 65,000 clones, roughly four fifths seen once. Time point defined: week 47, end of study. Every single dose of the vaccine, 300 ug of mutant IDH1 20-mer peptide, came with topical imiquimod. The material sequenced was PBMCs, taken from a glioma patient whose treatment included an IDH1 peptide vaccine. The source of these receptors is a man aged 25 to 40 with glioma.

This sequence joins TRBV27 and TRBJ1-2, with TRBD1 as a possible D gene (6 bases). This CDR3 is 15 amino acids long. Trimming took 7 bases from V and 7 from J, leaving 22 bases between them. Germline V gives CDR1 MNHEY, CDR2 SMNVEV (reference sequence). CDR3 loop: CASTRWGQGWGGYTF. The CDR3 coding sequence is TGTGCCAGCACCCGGTGGGGGCAGGGCTGGGGTGGCTACACCTTC.

In its sample, this clone was seen a few times. The chain carries TRBV28 and TRBJ1-6; TRBD1 agrees at 9 bases. The CDR3 is 14 residues long. The trim removed 6 bases at V and 11 bases at J, leaving 8 bases unmatched. CDR1 and CDR2 (germline): MDHEN, SYDVKM. The CDR3 DNA follows: TGTGCCAGCAGCTCCGGGACAGGGCGTCCACCCCTCCACTTT. Protein: CASSSGTGRPPLHF. The full variable domain, in which reference TRBV28 and TRBJ1-6 provide the parts outside the CDR3, is DVKVTQSSRYLVKRTGEKVFLECVQDMDHENMFWYRQDPGLGLRLIYFSYDVKMKEKGDIPEGYSVSREKKERFSLILESASTNQTSMYLCASSSGTGRPPLHFGNGTRLTVT.

The chain joins TRBV4-1 to TRBJ1-6; D ambiguous. Trimming pared 2 bases from V and 5 bases from J, leaving 10 bases between. The CDR3 length is 15 residues. Germline loops: CDR1 MGHRA, CDR2 YSYEKL. The CDR3 sequence: CASSQSWRDNSPLHF. The CDR3 coding sequence is TGCGCCAGCAGCCAATCCTGGCGGGATAATTCACCCCTCCACTTT.

The V call is TRBV7-9, the J call TRBJ2-7; tentative D call: TRBD1 (5 bases). The CDR3 runs 14 residues. The V and J ends lost 7 bases and 5 bases respectively, with 18 bases between them. Looked up from germline, CDR1 is SEHNR and CDR2 is FQNEAQ (reference sequence). DNA for the CDR3: TGTGCCAGCATTCCCGGCAGGGATAGTGACGAGCAGTACTTC. It specifies CASIPGRDSDEQYF.

This chain connects TRBV11-2 to TRBJ2-7; D not certain. Trimming pared 0 bases from V and 3 bases from J, leaving 12 bases between. Germline CDR1 and CDR2: SGHAT and FQNNGV. The length of the CDR3 is 15 residues. Here the CDR3 DNA reads TGTGCCAGCAGCTTAGACCCAGCCCGCAACTACGAGCAGTACTTC. The encoded protein is CASSLDPARNYEQYF. The full variable domain, completed using reference TRBV11-2 and TRBJ2-7, is EAGVAQSPRYKIIEKRQSVAFWCNPISGHATLYWYQQILGQGPKLLIQFQNNGVVDDSQLPKDRFSAERLKGVDSTLKIQPAKLEDSAVYLCASSLDPARNYEQYFGPGTRLTVT.

In nucleotides, the CDR3 is TGTGCCAGCAGCTTAGATCTGTTGGGGCCGCCATTCACCTATGGCTACACCTTC. It encodes CASSLDLLGPPFTYGYTF. V is TRBV11-2 and J is TRBJ1-2; a weak D match, TRBD1 (5 bases). This CDR3 has 18 amino acids. Germline loops: CDR1 SGHAT, CDR2 FQNNGV. V was cut by 0 bases and J by 4 bases, with 21 bases left in between.

This clone was seen only once. The rearrangement links TRBV2 to TRBJ1-4; no reliable D call. This CDR3 is built from 13 residues. Germline lookup yields CDR1 SNHLY and CDR2 FYNNEI. V was trimmed by 6 bases and J by 6 bases, leaving 11 bases between them. CDR3: CASRQFADEKLFF. CDR3 nucleotides: TGTGCCAGCAGGCAGTTCGCCGATGAAAAACTGTTTTTT.

The V call is TRBV27, the J call TRBJ2-1; TRBD2 agrees at 11 bases. Germline CDR1 and CDR2: MNHEY and SMNVEV (reference sequence). V lost 0 bases and J lost 4; bases outside the gene matches: 14. The CDR3 is made up of 20 amino acids. The CDR3 loop reads CASSLSTATGTSGVYNEQFF. Here the CDR3 DNA reads TGTGCCAGCAGTTTATCGACAGCGACCGGGACTAGCGGTGTTTACAATGAGCAGTTCTTC.

CDR3: CASIQGGQGVQPQHF. CDR3 DNA sequence: TGTGCCAGTATCCAGGGGGGACAGGGTGTTCAGCCCCAGCATTTT. This chain links TRBV19 with TRBJ1-5, with 9 bases identical to TRBD1. CDR3 length: 15 amino acids. The germline V gene has CDR1 LNHDA and CDR2 SQIVND (reference sequence). The V and J ends lost 7 bases and 6 bases, in that order; junction bases with no gene match: 10.

The chain couples TRBV6-6 to TRBJ2-3; D gene unclear. The V and J ends lost 4 bases and 7 bases respectively, with 9 bases between them. The CDR3 extends over 12 amino acids. CDR1 is MNHNY, CDR2 SVGAGI, per germline (reference sequence). The CDR3: CASSSTYYTQYF. The CDR3 region has the DNA TGTGCCAGCAGTTCAACGTACTATACGCAGTATTTT.

This sequence joins TRBV10-3 and TRBJ1-1; 7 positions agree with TRBD1. Trimming at V came to 3 bases and at J to 2 bases, leaving 6 bases not matched to a gene. This CDR3 has 15 residues. Germline V gene lookup returns CDR1 ENHRY and CDR2 SYGVKD. CDR3 sequence reads: CAISEWDSGNTEAFF. The DNA for the CDR3 is TGTGCCATCAGTGAATGGGACAGTGGTAACACTGAAGCTTTCTTT.

CDR3 sequence (DNA): TGTGCCAGTAGTCCCACAGGGCGCGAGCAGTACTTC. Amino acid sequence: CASSPTGREQYF. V is TRBV19 and J is TRBJ2-7; D might be TRBD1 (6 bases). The CDR3 spans 12 residues. Between the trimmed V and J ends, which lost 5 bases and 6 bases, there was a span of 11 bases. Germline V CDR1 and CDR2: LNHDA, SQIVND (reference sequence).

The chain is built from TRBV5-1 and TRBJ2-5; TRBD2 matches 13 bases. Per the germline V gene, CDR1 is SGHRS and CDR2 is YFSETQ. Trimming cost V 4 bases and J 2 bases; bases outside gene matches: 5. There are 16 residues in the CDR3. CDR3 sequence: CASSVGLAGIQETQYF. As DNA, the CDR3 is TGCGCCAGCAGCGTGGGACTAGCGGGGATTCAAGAGACCCAGTACTTC.

This clone was counted a few times. The chain joins TRBV29-1 to TRBJ1-5; D remains ambiguous. V was shortened by 7 bases and J by 0 bases, with 10 bases between the two germline ends. There are 13 residues in the CDR3. CDR1 and CDR2 (germline): SQVTM, ANQGSEA. In DNA form, the CDR3 reads TGCAGCGCTAGTCCCGGTAGCAATCAGCCCCAGCATTTT. Amino acids: CSASPGSNQPQHF.

The rearrangement uses TRBV7-9 and TRBJ2-5; TRBD1 matches 7 bases. Unmatched junction bases numbered 8, after V lost 2 bases and J lost 5 bases. This CDR3 comprises 15 residues. CDR1 and CDR2 from the germline V gene are SEHNR and FQNEAQ (reference sequence). The CDR3 region is CASSLRSRGMETQYF. The CDR3 region has the DNA TGTGCCAGCAGCTTAAGGTCCAGGGGGATGGAGACCCAGTACTTC.

The chain uses TRBV7-9 and TRBJ2-1; D is perhaps TRBD1 (7 bases). This CDR3 is built from 18 residues. V was pared by 0 bases and J by 3 bases, with 18 bases between. From germline, CDR1 is SEHNR and CDR2 FQNEAQ (reference sequence). The CDR3, as DNA: TGTGCCAGCAGCTTAGCCGTGAGTGGCAGGGGGGTCTACAATGAGCAGTTCTTC. Translated, it gives CASSLAVSGRGVYNEQFF.

The V and J genes are TRBV5-4 and TRBJ2-1, with 8 bases matching TRBD1. Germline-derived CDR1 and CDR2 are SGHNT and YYREEE (reference sequence). There are 16 residues in the CDR3. Losses at the gene ends were 3 bases for V and 4 bases for J; bases not matched to a gene: 9. As DNA, the CDR3 is TGTGCCAGCAGCTCACTCCAGGGGGCAATATACAATGAGCAGTTCTTC. Protein: CASSSLQGAIYNEQFF.

V and J are TRBV5-1 and TRBJ2-1, with TRBD2 identical over 13 bases. J was trimmed by 6 bases and V by 3 bases; bases with no gene match: 3. Germline V gene data show CDR1 as SGHRS and CDR2 as YFSETQ. The CDR3 is 15 residues long. CDR3 sequence reads: CASSSTSGGANEQFF. The CDR3 DNA is TGCGCCAGCAGCTCAACTAGCGGGGGGGCCAATGAGCAGTTCTTC.

The chain joins TRBV7-2 to TRBJ2-1; D is uncertain. Germline V gives CDR1 SGHTA, CDR2 FQGNSA. The CDR3 loop spans 14 amino acids. V was clipped by 1 base and J by 0 bases, with 4 bases between them. The DNA of the CDR3 is TGTGCCAGCAGCTTAGATAGCTCCTACAATGAGCAGTTCTTC. This encodes CASSLDSSYNEQFF.

This chain joins TRBV5-1 and TRBJ1-3, with unresolved D. This CDR3 region has 16 residues. Germline CDR1 SGHRS, CDR2 YFSETQ. V was pared by 9 bases and J by 2 bases, with 21 bases between. CDR3: CATRFATEPPGNTIYF. The CDR3 DNA sequence: TGCGCCACAAGATTTGCGACGGAGCCCCCTGGAAACACCATATATTTT.